This TCR beta chain is drawn from a study of T cell repertoires in cytomegalovirus infection. Study-level information: Carrying CMV and the relevant HLA type showed in public TCR beta signatures.

Study-wide results and caveats: Of the TCR beta families, the public ones yielded a cumulative frequency that identified carriers of CMV plus the relevant HLA. CMV-specific TCR beta clonotypes restricted by HLA-C were the ones dominating the ex vivo response.

The CDR3 length is 11 residues. V dropped 8 bases and J dropped 9 bases, with 11 bases sitting between them. This clonotype was detected only a few times. Antigen unknown. Using its own MiXCR run on the reads, TCRdb lists one record per CDR3 protein. The sample has about 920,000 distinct CDR3 sequences; roughly 30% are singletons. Sequenced material: cultured CD8+ T cells from PBMCs, taken from culture after CMV antigen stimulation. V and J are TRBV12-3 or TRBV12-4 and TRBJ2-1, with D unresolved. The TCR originated in a human donor in good health (CMV status not recorded). Some clones in this sample may be carry-over from other donors' samples. The CDR3 region is CASRSGAEQFF. The CDR3 nucleotides are TGTGCCAGCCGGTCCGGAGCTGAGCAGTTCTTC.